These 12 T cell receptor beta chains originate from one sample sequenced in a study of blood T cell repertoires in COVID-19. Sequencing was performed with immunoSEQ multiplex PCR; in TCRdb, only in-frame clones are kept and a portion is missing. The sample lists over 55,000 clones; about 82% were seen once. Sequencing used PBMCs or T cells enriched from blood (not recorded which). The receptors here all came from a woman between 35 and 50 years old with acute COVID-19.

The chain has TRBV27 and TRBJ1-6, with 8 bases that match TRBD1. The CDR3 has 15 residues. V was clipped by 5 bases and J by 8 bases; unmatched bases: 8. CDR1 MNHEY and CDR2 SMNVEV come from the germline V gene (reference sequence). CDR3 sequence (DNA): TGTGCCAGCAGTCCAGACAGGGGATCTTATTCACCCCTCCACTTT. This codes for CASSPDRGSYSPLHF.

The V and J genes are TRBV6-5 and TRBJ1-1; weak D call: TRBD1 (6 bases). CDR1 MNHEY and CDR2 SVGAGI come from the germline V gene. The CDR3 totals 15 residues. Trimming took 6 bases from V and 5 from J, leaving 19 bases between them. In DNA, the CDR3 is TGTGCCAGCAGGACCTCCAGGGGAGAAGGGACTGAAGCTTTCTTT. Protein: CASRTSRGEGTEAFF.

By share of the sample, this clone is large (0.1 to 1%). The rearrangement links TRBV13 to TRBJ2-1; D is unresolved. The CDR3 spans 14 residues. V was cut by 1 base and J by 4 bases, with 8 bases left in between. The V gene's germline CDR1 is PRHDT and CDR2 FYEKMQ (reference sequence). This CDR3 reads CASSLVAAYNEQFF. The CDR3 DNA reads as TGTGCCAGCAGCTTAGTGGCTGCTTACAATGAGCAGTTCTTC. The full variable domain, completed using reference TRBV13 and TRBJ2-1, is AAGVIQSPRHLIKEKRETATLKCYPIPRHDTVYWYQQGPGQDPQFLISFYEKMQSDKGSIPDRFSAQQFSDYHSELNMSSLELGDSALYFCASSLVAAYNEQFFGPGTRLTVL.

This clone showed up just a few times. V gene TRBV6-1 combines with J gene TRBJ1-2; TRBD1 might be the D (5 bases). CDR1 is MNHNS and CDR2 is SASEGT in the germline V gene. Trimming shortened V by 0 bases and J by 4 bases, and 12 bases separated the two germline ends. This CDR3 is built from 15 residues. Written as DNA, the CDR3 is TGTGCCAGCAGTGAAGCGCGGGGGGGGACCTATGGCTACACCTTC. This sequence encodes CASSEARGGTYGYTF.

This clone came up a few times. The V call is TRBV5-1, the J call TRBJ1-3; 12 bases map to TRBD1. The trim removed 5 bases at V and 8 bases at J, leaving 5 bases unmatched. The CDR3 length is 14 residues. Germline V gene data show CDR1 as SGHRS and CDR2 as YFSETQ. CDR3 region: CASRGQGARDTIYF. The CDR3 bases are TGCGCCAGCAGGGGACAGGGGGCGCGGGACACCATATATTTT.

This clone came up once. This chain uses TRBV7-8 with TRBJ2-2, with D uncertain. Between the trimmed V and J ends, which lost 5 bases and 0 bases, there was a span of 7 bases. The CDR3 has 14 amino acids. Germline V gene lookup returns CDR1 SGHVS and CDR2 FQNEAQ. In DNA, the CDR3 is TGTGCCAGCAGCGCGGTCGCGAACACCGGGGAGCTGTTTTTT. Encoded protein: CASSAVANTGELFF.

The V gene is TRBV15, the J gene TRBJ1-5, with a possible D match to TRBD1 (5 bases). The germline CDR1 and CDR2 sequences are LNHNV and YYDKDF (reference sequence). The CDR3 spans 12 residues. The ends were cut back, 1 base at V and 9 bases at J, with 7 bases in the middle. The CDR3 region is CATSRVRGPQHF. The CDR3 DNA follows: TGTGCCACCAGCAGAGTAAGGGGGCCCCAGCATTTT.

V is TRBV18 and J is TRBJ1-1; TRBD1 matches 7 bases. This CDR3 region has 15 residues. CDR1 is KGHSH and CDR2 is LQKENI in the germline V gene. With 1 base clipped from V and 5 bases from J, the junction kept 7 bases outside the gene matches. For the CDR3, the DNA is TGTGCCAGCTCACCACTGCCGCAGGGGGAAACTGAAGCTTTCTTT. It is translated as CASSPLPQGETEAFF.

V and J are TRBV7-3 and TRBJ2-7, with D maybe TRBD2 (5 bases). The germline V gene encodes CDR1 SGHTA and CDR2 FQGTGA. The CDR3 has 15 residues. Trimming pared 1 base from V and 1 base from J, leaving 11 bases between. The CDR3 loop is CASSLMGSSSYEQYF. The CDR3 coding sequence is TGTGCCAGCAGCTTAATGGGGAGTTCTTCCTACGAGCAGTACTTC.

This sequence joins TRBV5-1 and TRBJ2-2; TRBD2 might be the D (5 bases). V gave up 0 bases and J gave up 1 base, with 7 bases separating them. CDR1 and CDR2 from the germline V gene are SGHRS and YFSETQ. The CDR3 extends over 15 amino acids. This CDR3 is CASSLVGENTGELFF. CDR3 sequence (DNA): TGCGCCAGCAGCTTGGTGGGAGAGAACACCGGGGAGCTGTTTTTT. Together with reference TRBV5-1 and TRBJ2-2, the CDR3 gives the full variable domain: KAGVTQTPRYLIKTRGQQVTLSCSPISGHRSVSWYQQTPGQGLQFLFEYFSETQRNKGNFPGRFSGRQFSNSRSEMNVSTLELGDSALYLCASSLVGENTGELFFGEGSRLTVL.

The V call is TRBV15, the J call TRBJ2-1; a weak D match, TRBD2 (6 bases). Trimming took 5 bases from V and 6 from J, leaving 14 bases between them. CDR1 and CDR2 from the germline V gene are LNHNV and YYDKDF (reference sequence). There are 14 residues in the CDR3. This CDR3 is CATSLRDFFNEQFF. The CDR3 nucleotides are TGTGCCACCAGCCTCCGGGACTTTTTCAATGAGCAGTTCTTC.

The chain carries TRBV19 and TRBJ2-6, with a tentative D call TRBD1 (5 bases). The V gene's germline CDR1 is LNHDA and CDR2 SQIVND (reference sequence). This CDR3 spans 16 amino acids. Trimming pared 1 base from V and 3 bases from J, leaving 10 bases between. The DNA of the CDR3 is TGTGCCAGTAGTATAGGTCAGGGATATGGGGCCAACGTCCTGACTTTC. It specifies CASSIGQGYGANVLTF.